This T cell receptor (beta chain) was found in a study of CD8 T cells in ankylosing spondylitis (dated by TCRdb to the late 2010s). In the study overall: To find TCR variants linked to disease, the study profiled T cell receptor beta repertoires in ankylosing spondylitis patients and healthy donors. The full study cohort was made up of about 25 ankylosing spondylitis patients and roughly 100 healthy donors. Peripheral blood was sampled, and synovial fluid was also collected from ankylosing spondylitis patients. What the work shows at the level of the full study, not this receptor alone: A TCR beta motif of several highly homologous amino acid variants appeared characteristic of blood from ankylosing spondylitis patients. Some of the motif variants had been reported before in the synovial fluid and blood of reactive arthritis patients, a finding that suggests common disease-initiation mechanisms. The disease-linked clones had a CD8+ phenotype and were found at relatively low frequencies in peripheral blood. Significant enrichment of the disease-linked clones was reported in matched synovial fluid samples from ankylosing spondylitis patients.

Points on this clonotype: Its antigen is unknown. Base qualities are not at hand, and no much larger clone is one base apart.

From cysteine to phenylalanine, the CDR3 is 14 amino acids long. Only the CDR3 part of the read is kept: 42 bases, read in frame from the first base. V trim: 6 bases; J trim: 1 base; unmatched bases: 5. TCRdb records Illumina HiSeq 2500 as the sequencer. Quantitative 5'-RACE with molecular barcodes was used to prepare TCR beta libraries. The paper's data handling went like this. A new computational method based on a probabilistic model of VDJ rearrangement was used to identify disease-linked TCR variants. The public reads were run again by TCRdb, first through fastp at Q25 and then through MiXCR, and only productive beta chains were kept. Rows with a matching CDR3 protein are joined into one entry that keeps the most common DNA and genes. The V and J calls come from TCRdb's annotation, not from the publication. The sample table lists 250,000 to 300,000 distinct CDR3 sequences, more than 15% of them with a count of one. Over 25% of the sample lies in the top ten.

The TCR originated in a male donor with ankylosing spondylitis or in good health (not recorded which). Sequencing used blood, either unsorted or a sorted T cell fraction (not recorded which). The rearranged chain carries TRBV12-3 or TRBV12-4 and TRBJ2-7, with 8 central nucleotides matching TRBD2. In nucleotide form, the sequence is TGTGCCAGCAGACCGACTAGCGCTTCCTACGAGCAGTACTTC. This translates into CASRPTSASYEQYF.